Below, 16 T cell receptor beta chains from the same sample are listed, as sequenced in a study of tumor and adjacent non-tumor tissue in lung cancer. This sample's RNA came from whole unsorted tissue. A modified ARM-PCR protocol with three rounds of nested PCR amplified TCRbeta. TCRdb redid the calling of the multiplex PCR reads with MiXCR, one entry per CDR3 protein. Among approximately 76,000 distinct CDR3 sequences listed, around 70% were seen once. The specimen sequenced was lung tumor tissue. These receptors were obtained from an older woman with non-small cell lung cancer.

This clonotype occurred many times. This sequence joins TRBV28 and TRBJ2-5, with D unclear. The CDR3 is made up of 11 amino acids. Germline V CDR1 and CDR2: MDHEN, SYDVKM. Trimming cost V 5 bases and J 4 bases, with 5 bases left between them. The CDR3 here is CASSPRETQYF. For the CDR3, the DNA is TGTGCCAGCAGTCCACGAGAGACCCAGTACTTC.

Regarding this clonotype: At one boundary the junction diverges from the germline segment, which might be a read error. The rearrangement uses TRBV20-1 and TRBJ2-7; 11 bases are shared with TRBD2. The CDR3 covers 15 residues. CDR1 and CDR2 from the germline V gene are DFQATT and SNEGSKA (reference sequence). The CDR3 sequence: CSARTHGTSGHEQYF. In DNA form, the CDR3 reads TGTAGTGCTAGAACTCATGGGACTAGCGGCCACGAGCAGTACTTC.

Worth noting for this clonotype: The conserved final phenylalanine or tryptophan is absent from the CDR3, which likely points to a read error. V gene TRBV11-1 combines with J gene TRBJ2-1; 10 bases align to TRBD2. The CDR3 totals 17 residues. Germline V lookup: CDR1 SGHAT, CDR2 FQDESV (reference sequence). The DNA for the CDR3 is TGTGTCAGCAGCTTAGAGCCAGCGGGAGGGTCCTACAATAAGCAGTTCTTG. Translated, it gives CVSSLEPAGGSYNKQFL.

This clonotype was found a few times. The chain uses TRBV2 and TRBJ2-3; unclear D gene. Germline CDR1 SNHLY, CDR2 FYNNEI. Between the trimmed V and J ends, which lost 3 bases and 6 bases, there was a span of 7 bases. There are 12 residues in the CDR3. The chain's CDR3 is CASSELGDTQYF. As DNA, the CDR3 is TGTGCCAGCAGTGAGTTAGGGGATACGCAGTATTTT.

The V call is TRBV12-3 or TRBV12-4, the J call TRBJ2-4; D possibly uses TRBD1 or TRBD2 (6 bases each). V lost 1 base, J lost 7 bases, and 32 bases lay in between. This CDR3 has 21 amino acids. This chain's CDR3 is CASSLGRGRVKGGLGRNIQYF. The CDR3 DNA reads as TGTGCCAGCAGTTTAGGCAGGGGCCGAGTCAAGGGGGGCTTGGGTCGGAACATTCAGTACTTC.

This clonotype is labeled as medium-sized. This chain links TRBV29-1 with TRBJ2-1; 7 bases agree with TRBD1. The CDR3 loop spans 16 amino acids. Looked up from germline, CDR1 is SQVTM and CDR2 is ANQGSEA. Trimming removed 3 bases from V and 9 bases from J; junction bases left unmatched: 17. The CDR3 sequence is CSVDPGTRGPLGEQFF. The DNA for the CDR3 is TGCAGCGTTGACCCGGGAACTAGGGGGCCTCTAGGTGAGCAGTTCTTC.

This rearrangement joins TRBV29-1 to TRBJ2-3; TRBD2 might be the D (6 bases). This CDR3 region has 13 residues. CDR1 and CDR2 (germline): SQVTM, ANQGSEA. The CDR3 coding sequence is TGCATTGTGGGCCGGGAGTTCACAGATACGCAGTATTTT. As protein: CIVGREFTDTQYF.

This clonotype was seen many times. The V call is TRBV5-1, the J call TRBJ2-3; 14 bases fit TRBD2. This CDR3 contains 17 residues. V gave up 5 bases and J gave up 2 bases; unmatched junction bases: 7. Germline V gene sequence: CDR1 SGHRS, CDR2 YFSETQ. CDR3 bases: TGCGCCAGCAGTCCCGGGACTAGCGGGGGTTTCACAGATACGCAGTATTTT. Its translation is CASSPGTSGGFTDTQYF.

Comment on this clonotype: A much bigger clone sits one base away, suggesting this may be a read error. The chain employs TRBV28 and TRBJ2-7; unclear D gene. This CDR3 contains 16 residues. Trimming cost V 3 bases and J 3 bases, with 18 bases left between them. CDR1 MDHEN and CDR2 SYDVKM come from the germline V gene. CDR3 coding DNA: TGTGCCAGCAGTTTCCTTGGGCGAGAAGCTCTCTACGAGCAGTACTTC. It codes for CASSFLGREALYEQYF. Drawing the rest from reference TRBV28 and TRBJ2-7, the complete variable domain is DVKVTQSSRYLVKRTGEKVFLECVQDMDHENMFWYRQDPGLGLRLIYFSYDVKMKEKGDIPEGYSVSREKKERFSLILESASTNQTSMYLCASSFLGREALYEQYFGPGTRLTVT.

V usage is TRBV20-1 and J usage is TRBJ2-5, with 8 bases that match TRBD2. The V and J ends lost 4 bases and 2 bases, in that order; junction bases with no gene match: 15. The CDR3 loop spans 17 amino acids. Germline V gene sequence: CDR1 DFQATT, CDR2 SNEGSKA (reference sequence). The CDR3 is CSAMPYKRESRQETQYF. In DNA form, the CDR3 reads TGCAGTGCTATGCCCTATAAGCGGGAGTCACGGCAAGAGACCCAGTACTTC.

About this clonotype itself: A read error may account for a junction end that differs from germline. The chain links TRBV6-6 to TRBJ1-5, with D uncertain. CDR3 length: 14 residues. The germline V gene has CDR1 MNHNY and CDR2 SVGAGI (reference sequence). This CDR3 is CANSYPDGIQPQHF. The DNA for the CDR3 is TGTGCCAACAGTTACCCGGACGGGATACAGCCCCAGCATTTT.

This clonotype was observed at least ten times. The chain recombines TRBV30 with TRBJ1-5, with a weak D call TRBD1 (5 bases). V was clipped by 3 bases and J by 6 bases, with 12 bases between them. The CDR3 length is 13 residues. In germline, CDR1 is GTSNPN, CDR2 SVGIG (reference sequence). The CDR3, as DNA: TGTGCCTGGAGCTCCGGGGGGGGTCAGCCCCAGCATTTT. Amino acids: CAWSSGGGQPQHF.

Turning to this clonotype: A read error may account for a junction end that differs from germline. The chain recombines TRBV24-1 with TRBJ2-1; 7 nucleotides match TRBD1. Germline loops: CDR1 KGHDR, CDR2 SFDVKD. The CDR3 runs to 17 residues. The CDR3 sequence is CATSDLVWTQGNNERFF. DNA of the CDR3: TGCGCCACCAGTGATTTGGTTTGGACACAGGGGAACAATGAGCGGTTCTTC.

Worth noting for this clonotype: Germline and junction disagree at one end, which may indicate a read error. The V call is TRBV6-5, the J call TRBJ2-7; possibly TRBD2 for D (5 bases). The germline V gene has CDR1 MNHEY and CDR2 SVGAGI. The CDR3 has 15 amino acids. CDR3 protein: CASSYSTQRAGEQYF. In DNA form, the CDR3 reads TGTGCCAGTAGTTACTCGACTCAGAGGGCTGGCGAGCAGTACTTC.

As to this clonotype: This may come from a read error, since a much larger clone is one base off. The chain has TRBV6-5 and TRBJ1-1; TRBD1 agrees at 7 bases. Trimming took 4 bases from V and 6 from J; bases not matched to a gene: 11. Germline-derived CDR1 and CDR2 are MNHEY and SVGAGI. This CDR3 has 15 residues. The DNA for the CDR3 is TGTGCCAGCAGTTCCTTCACAAAACAGGGGTCTGAAGCTTTCTTT. Protein sequence: CASSSFTKQGSEAFF.

This clonotype was detected many times. The rearrangement joins TRBV20-1 to TRBJ2-1; a possible D gene is TRBD1 (5 bases). The germline V gene has CDR1 DFQATT and CDR2 SNEGSKA (reference sequence). V was cut by 6 bases and J by 6 bases, with 12 bases left in between. This CDR3 region has 12 residues. This chain's CDR3 is CSAQTASNEQFF. CDR3 DNA: TGCAGTGCCCAGACAGCCTCCAATGAGCAGTTCTTC.